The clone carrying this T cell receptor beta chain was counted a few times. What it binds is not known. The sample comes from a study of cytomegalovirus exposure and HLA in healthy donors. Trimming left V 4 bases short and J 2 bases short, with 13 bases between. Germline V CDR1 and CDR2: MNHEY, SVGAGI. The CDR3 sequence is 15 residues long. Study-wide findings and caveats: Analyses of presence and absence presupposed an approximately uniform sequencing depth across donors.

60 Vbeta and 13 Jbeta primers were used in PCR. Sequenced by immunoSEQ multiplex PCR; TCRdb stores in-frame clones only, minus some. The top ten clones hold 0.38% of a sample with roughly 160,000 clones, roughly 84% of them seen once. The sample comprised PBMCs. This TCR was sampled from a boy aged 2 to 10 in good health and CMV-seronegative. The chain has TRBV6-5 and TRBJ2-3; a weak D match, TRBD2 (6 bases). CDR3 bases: TGTGCCAGCAGTTTGCGGGACTCCTCCACAGATACGCAGTATTTT. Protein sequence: CASSLRDSSTDTQYF.